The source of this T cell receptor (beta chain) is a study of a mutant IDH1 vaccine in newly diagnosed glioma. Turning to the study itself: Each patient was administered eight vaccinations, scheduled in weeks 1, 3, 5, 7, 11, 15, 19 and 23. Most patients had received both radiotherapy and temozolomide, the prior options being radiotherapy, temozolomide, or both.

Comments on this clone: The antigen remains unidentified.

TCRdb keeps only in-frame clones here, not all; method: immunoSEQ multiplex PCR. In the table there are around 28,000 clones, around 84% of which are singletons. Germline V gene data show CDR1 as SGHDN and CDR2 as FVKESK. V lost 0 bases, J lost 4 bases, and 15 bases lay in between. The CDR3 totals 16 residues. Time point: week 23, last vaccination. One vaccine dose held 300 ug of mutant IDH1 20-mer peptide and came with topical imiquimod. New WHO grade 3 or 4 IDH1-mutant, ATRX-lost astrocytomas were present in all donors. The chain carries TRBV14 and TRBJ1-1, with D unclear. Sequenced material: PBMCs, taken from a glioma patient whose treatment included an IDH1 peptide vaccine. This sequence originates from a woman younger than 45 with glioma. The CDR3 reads CASSQEFGPRGTEAFF. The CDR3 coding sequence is TGTGCCAGCAGCCAAGAGTTTGGCCCCCGGGGCACTGAAGCTTTCTTT.